The 23 T cell receptor beta chains reported below all come from one sample, sequenced in a study of prognosis after radiotherapy for stage I lung cancer. Two rounds of multiplex PCR amplified TCR beta CDR3 from genomic DNA. First-round PCR employed TRBV- and TRBJ-specific primers for each gene. TCRdb redid the calling of the multiplex PCR reads with MiXCR, one entry per CDR3 protein. The data show over 30,000 distinct CDR3 sequences, roughly a quarter seen once. Sample: PBMCs, taken before or after stereotactic body radiation therapy (not recorded which). These receptors were taken from a donor over 45 with non-small cell lung cancer.

This clonotype has a handful of counts. This chain connects TRBV5-4 to TRBJ1-1, with D maybe TRBD1 (5 bases). The CDR3 is 16 residues long. Trimming removed 0 bases from V and 1 base from J, with 13 bases in between. The germline gives CDR1 SGHNT, CDR2 YYREEE (reference sequence). In DNA, the CDR3 is TGTGCCAGCAGCTTGGGGGGGAAGGGTTCGAACACTGAAGCTTTCTTT. This codes for CASSLGGKGSNTEAFF.

Concerning this clonotype itself: A read error is possible here, since a much larger clone lies one base away. As DNA, the CDR3 is TGTGCCAGCAGGACAGGGCTAGCGGGGGGGCCGCCCCAGTACTTC. Encoded protein: CASRTGLAGGPPQYF. The chain combines TRBV12-3 or TRBV12-4 with TRBJ2-5; the match to TRBD2 covers 12 bases. Germline trimming cut 6 bases from V and 9 bases from J; bases unmatched to any gene: 11. The CDR3 has 15 residues.

This clonotype was counted many times. CDR3 region: CASSWDIGNTIYF. The CDR3 nucleotides read TGTGCCAGCAGTTGGGATATTGGAAACACCATATATTTT. The rearrangement joins TRBV28 to TRBJ1-3, with D hard to call. Between the trimmed V and J ends, which lost 4 bases and 3 bases, there was a span of 7 bases. There are 13 residues in the CDR3. Looked up from germline, CDR1 is MDHEN and CDR2 is SYDVKM.

This clonotype was detected many times. This chain uses TRBV9 with TRBJ2-5; D is possibly TRBD2 (5 bases). This CDR3 region has 14 residues. Germline CDR1 and CDR2: SGDLS and YYNGEE. Trimming cost V 0 bases and J 7 bases, with 13 bases left between them. The CDR3 sequence is CASSVATGRGTQYF. CDR3 DNA: TGTGCCAGCAGCGTAGCTACGGGGAGAGGGACCCAGTACTTC. The full variable domain, rest sourced from reference TRBV9 and TRBJ2-5, is DSGVTQTPKHLITATGQRVTLRCSPRSGDLSVYWYQQSLDQGLQFLIQYYNGEERAKGNILERFSAQQFPDLHSELNLSSLELGDSALYFCASSVATGRGTQYFGPGTRLLVL.

This clonotype is a singleton in its sample. This likely came from a read error, as a far larger clone is one base away. This sequence joins TRBV6-4 and TRBJ2-1; D is perhaps TRBD2 (5 bases). The CDR3 runs 14 residues. Germline V CDR1 and CDR2: MRHNA, SNTAGT. The V end lost 7 bases, the J end lost 9 bases, and 19 bases lay between the germline ends. CDR3 in amino acids: CASTEVRSGSEQFF. In nucleotides, the CDR3 is TGTGCCAGCACTGAAGTCCGTTCGGGGAGTGAGCAGTTCTTC.

This clonotype was found a few times. The V and J genes are TRBV10-3 and TRBJ1-5; TRBD1 is a possible D gene (5 bases). Germline assignment: CDR1 ENHRY and CDR2 SYGVKD. V shed 8 bases and J shed 7 bases, with 18 bases lying between them. The CDR3 consists of 14 residues. The DNA for the CDR3 is TGTGCCATCTCCCCCCAACATGGGGGACAGCCCCAGCATTTT. Residues: CAISPQHGGQPQHF.

This clonotype was counted many times. The J gene is TRBJ1-1, the V gene TRBV19; D perhaps matches TRBD1 (5 bases). The CDR3 is 14 residues long. Trimming stripped 7 bases from V and 4 bases from J, with 16 bases between. From germline, CDR1 is LNHDA and CDR2 SQIVND (reference sequence). CDR3 residues: CASKSSGTRTEAFF. As DNA, the CDR3 is TGTGCCAGTAAAAGCTCAGGGACTCGCACTGAAGCTTTCTTT.

This clonotype was seen repeatedly, ten times or more. The chain links TRBV19 to TRBJ2-3; D is perhaps TRBD2 (5 bases). V shed 4 bases and J shed 2 bases, with 10 bases lying between them. This CDR3 region has 14 residues. Looked up from germline, CDR1 is LNHDA and CDR2 is SQIVND (reference sequence). The CDR3 region is CASSSTRYTDTQYF. The CDR3 nucleotides are TGTGCCAGTAGTAGTACTAGGTACACAGATACGCAGTATTTT. The whole variable domain, remainder taken from reference TRBV19 and TRBJ2-3, is DGGITQSPKYLFRKEGQNVTLSCEQNLNHDAMYWYRQDPGQGLRLIYYSQIVNDFQKGDIAEGYSVSREKKESFPLTVTSAQKNPTAFYLCASSSTRYTDTQYFGPGTRLTVL.

This chain links TRBV6-2 or TRBV6-3 with TRBJ2-3; a possible D gene is TRBD1 (5 bases). The CDR3 consists of 16 residues. Trimming took off 7 bases at V and 4 bases at J, with 21 bases between the two ends. CDR1 is MNHEY, CDR2 SVGEGT, per germline. CDR3 nucleotide sequence: TGTGCCAGCATACAGGTTATAGCCCCGAGCCCAGATACGCAGTATTTT. This sequence encodes CASIQVIAPSPDTQYF.

This clonotype has a count of ten or more. CDR3 sequence: CASARTGTTYEQYF. The CDR3 coding sequence is TGTGCCAGCGCGCGGACAGGGACGACCTACGAGCAGTACTTC. The V gene is TRBV6-2 or TRBV6-3, the J gene TRBJ2-7; 8 bases fit TRBD1. The CDR3 spans 14 residues. V lost 8 bases, J lost 2 bases, and 8 bases stayed unmatched. CDR1 and CDR2 (germline): MNHEY, SVGEGT.

A remark on this clonotype: A much bigger clone sits one base away, suggesting this may be a read error. This chain joins TRBV18 and TRBJ2-1; tentative D call: TRBD1 (6 bases). V lost 2 bases, J lost 9 bases, and 26 bases lay in between. The CDR3 is made up of 18 amino acids. Germline V gene sequence: CDR1 KGHSH, CDR2 LQKENI. CDR3: CASSPMGDRWGAVGEQFF. DNA for the CDR3: TGTGCCAGCTCACCAATGGGAGACAGGTGGGGCGCAGTCGGTGAGCAGTTCTTC.

In the case of this clonotype: This likely stems from a read error, as it lies one base from a far larger clone. This sequence joins TRBV6-2 or TRBV6-3 and TRBJ1-6; TRBD1 agrees at 7 bases. V shed 9 bases and J 10 bases; nucleotides not matched to a gene: 21. The CDR3 consists of 17 residues. Germline CDR1 is MNHEY and CDR2 is SVGEGT. In DNA, the CDR3 is TGTGCCAGAAGTGAGCCATTGACAGGGCGCTGGATCTCACCCCTCCACTTT. Amino acid sequence: CARSEPLTGRWISPLHF.

This clonotype came up a few times. A much larger clone differs from this one at a single base, so this may be a read error. V usage is TRBV6-1 and J usage is TRBJ1-1; 7 bases agree with TRBD1. The CDR3 loop spans 12 amino acids. CDR1 MNHNS and CDR2 SASEGT come from the germline V gene. V lost 8 bases, J lost 7 bases, and 7 bases stayed unmatched. CDR3 bases: TGTGCCAGCGACAGGGTGTTTGGTGAAGCTTTCTTT. As protein: CASDRVFGEAFF.

With respect to this clonotype: A much larger clonotype is one base distant, so this may be a read error. The CDR3: CSVEDPTGDTQYF. The CDR3 DNA reads as TGCAGCGTTGAAGACCCGACGGGAGATACGCAGTATTTT. The V and J genes are TRBV29-1 and TRBJ2-3, with D uncertain. The V gene's germline CDR1 is SQVTM and CDR2 ANQGSEA. CDR3 length equals 13 residues. V lost 0 bases, J lost 5 bases, and 9 bases lay in between.

As regards this clonotype: Just one base apart from a much larger clone, this may be a read error. The chain employs TRBV29-1 and TRBJ2-1, with D perhaps given as TRBD1 or TRBD2 (5 bases each). The CDR3 covers 14 residues. Trimming took off 1 base at V and 9 bases at J, with 16 bases between the two ends. CDR1 SQVTM and CDR2 ANQGSEA come from the germline V gene. For the CDR3, the DNA is TGCAGCGTTGAAGGGATAGGGACGCTGGGTGAGCAGTTCTTC. As protein: CSVEGIGTLGEQFF.

This clonotype has ten or more counts. V usage is TRBV2 and J usage is TRBJ2-7; tentative D call: TRBD1 (5 bases). V lost 8 bases and J lost 1, with 21 bases in between. The CDR3 extends over 16 amino acids. Germline CDR1 is SNHLY and CDR2 is FYNNEI. The CDR3 bases are TGTGCCAGCGGTTCAACGACAGTCAGATTTTCCTACGAGCAGTACTTC. This translates into CASGSTTVRFSYEQYF.

This clonotype showed up many times. The J gene is TRBJ2-7, the V gene TRBV20-1, with 7 bases that match TRBD2. The V gene end was trimmed by 3 bases and the J gene end by 3 bases; junction bases not matched to a gene: 5. Germline V gives CDR1 DFQATT, CDR2 SNEGSKA (reference sequence). CDR3 length equals 13 residues. For the CDR3, the DNA is TGCAGTGCTAGGGTTCTAGCGGACTACGAGCAGTACTTC. Its protein is CSARVLADYEQYF.

This clonotype has a count of ten or more. The rearrangement uses TRBV9 and TRBJ1-2; unclear D gene. Trimming took off 6 bases at V and 3 bases at J, with 15 bases between the two ends. This CDR3 has 14 residues. Looked up from germline, CDR1 is SGDLS and CDR2 is YYNGEE. The CDR3: CASTPGGGDYGYTF. CDR3 in DNA: TGTGCCAGCACCCCTGGAGGTGGCGACTATGGCTACACCTTC.

Note on this clonotype: A much larger clone differs from this one at a single base, so this may be a read error. V is TRBV6-2 or TRBV6-3 and J is TRBJ2-7, with D perhaps matching TRBD2 (6 bases). This CDR3 is 15 amino acids long. The V end was cut by 6 bases, the J end by 5 bases, with 20 bases between. Germline V CDR1 and CDR2: MNHEY, SVGEGT. The CDR3 nucleotides read TGTGCCAGCAGCCTTGGGGGGTACCACCTCGACGAGCAGTACTTC. Translated, it gives CASSLGGYHLDEQYF.

This clonotype was recorded at least ten times. CDR3 bases: TGTGCCAGCAGCGACCCCGACCGAAGCCTTTCCTCTGGGGCCAACGTCCTGACTTTC. The encoded protein is CASSDPDRSLSSGANVLTF. V is TRBV9 and J is TRBJ2-6; D is ambiguous. V lost 3 bases, J lost 0 bases, and 19 bases lay in between. The CDR3 has 19 amino acids. Germline CDR1 and CDR2: SGDLS and YYNGEE.

In its sample, this clonotype is medium-sized. The CDR3 loop is CASVRDSGNTEAFF. CDR3 nucleotide sequence: TGTGCCAGCGTACGGGACAGCGGTAACACTGAAGCTTTCTTT. The chain carries TRBV6-1 and TRBJ1-1; 7 bases are a match to TRBD1. CDR1 and CDR2 from the germline V gene are MNHNS and SASEGT. V gave up 8 bases and J gave up 2 bases; unmatched junction bases: 8. The CDR3 runs 14 residues.

This clonotype appeared once. The rearrangement joins TRBV6-2 or TRBV6-3 to TRBJ1-3, with 7 positions matching TRBD1. The germline gives CDR1 MNHEY, CDR2 SVGEGT. The CDR3 loop spans 14 amino acids. V gave up 6 bases and J gave up 0 bases; unmatched junction bases: 2. The CDR3 here is CASSRGSSGNTIYF. In DNA, the CDR3 is TGTGCCAGCAGCAGGGGGTCCTCTGGAAACACCATATATTTT.

This rearrangement joins TRBV6-1 to TRBJ1-5; D is undetermined. Per germline, CDR1 MNHNS and CDR2 SASEGT. The CDR3 contains 13 residues. Trimming removed 5 bases at V and 4 bases at J, with 9 bases between. Here the CDR3 reads CASSHDSNQPQHF. The CDR3 DNA is TGTGCCAGCAGTCACGACTCAAATCAGCCCCAGCATTTT.